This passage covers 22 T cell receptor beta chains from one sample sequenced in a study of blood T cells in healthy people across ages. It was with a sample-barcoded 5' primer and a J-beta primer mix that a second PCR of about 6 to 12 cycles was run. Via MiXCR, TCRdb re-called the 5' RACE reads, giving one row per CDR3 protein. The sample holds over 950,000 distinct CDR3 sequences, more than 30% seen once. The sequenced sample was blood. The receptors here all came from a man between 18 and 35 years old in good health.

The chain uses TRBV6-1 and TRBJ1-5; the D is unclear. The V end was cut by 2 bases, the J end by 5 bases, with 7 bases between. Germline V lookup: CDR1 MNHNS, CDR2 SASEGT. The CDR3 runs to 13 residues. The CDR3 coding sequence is TGTGCCAGCAGTGAAAGTCGTGATCAGCCCCAGCATTTT. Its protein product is CASSESRDQPQHF.

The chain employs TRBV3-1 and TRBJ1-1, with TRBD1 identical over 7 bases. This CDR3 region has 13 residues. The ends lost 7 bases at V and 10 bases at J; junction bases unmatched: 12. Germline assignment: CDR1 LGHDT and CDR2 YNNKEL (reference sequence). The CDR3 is CASTLSPGTAAFF. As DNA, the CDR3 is TGTGCCAGCACCCTTTCCCCGGGGACAGCAGCTTTCTTT.

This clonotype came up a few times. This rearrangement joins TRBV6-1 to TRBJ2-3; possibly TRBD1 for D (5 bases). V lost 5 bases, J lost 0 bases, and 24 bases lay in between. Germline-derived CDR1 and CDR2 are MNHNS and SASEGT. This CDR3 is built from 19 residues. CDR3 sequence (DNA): TGTGCCAGCAGTACGCAGACAGCTCTACTAACTTCTAGCACAGATACGCAGTATTTT. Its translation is CASSTQTALLTSSTDTQYF.

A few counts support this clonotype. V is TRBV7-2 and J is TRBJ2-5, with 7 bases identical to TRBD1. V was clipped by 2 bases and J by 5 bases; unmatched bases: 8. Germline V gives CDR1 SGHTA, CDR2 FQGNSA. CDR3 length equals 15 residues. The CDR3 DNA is TGTGCCAGCAGCTTAAATCAGGGGGTCTGGGAGACCCAGTACTTC. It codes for CASSLNQGVWETQYF.

Here the CDR3 reads CAWSRRISYNEQFF. CDR3 in DNA: TGTGCCTGGAGTCGGCGGATCTCCTACAATGAGCAGTTCTTC. The chain links TRBV30 to TRBJ2-1; D unclear. V lost 2 bases and J 0 bases, leaving 8 bases between the germline ends. The CDR3 has 14 residues. Germline values: CDR1 GTSNPN, CDR2 SVGIG (reference sequence).

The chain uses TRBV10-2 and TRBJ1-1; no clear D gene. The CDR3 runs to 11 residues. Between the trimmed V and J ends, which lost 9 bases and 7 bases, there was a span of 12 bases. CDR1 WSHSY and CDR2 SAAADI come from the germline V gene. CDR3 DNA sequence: TGCGCCAGGACTCCGACACTTGAAGCTTTCTTT. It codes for CARTPTLEAFF.

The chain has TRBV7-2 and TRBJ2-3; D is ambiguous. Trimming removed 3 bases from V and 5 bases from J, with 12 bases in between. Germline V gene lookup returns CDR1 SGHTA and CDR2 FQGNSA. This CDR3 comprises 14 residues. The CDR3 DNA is TGTGCCAGCAGCTTTGGGCCCATCGGAGATACGCAGTATTTT. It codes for CASSFGPIGDTQYF.

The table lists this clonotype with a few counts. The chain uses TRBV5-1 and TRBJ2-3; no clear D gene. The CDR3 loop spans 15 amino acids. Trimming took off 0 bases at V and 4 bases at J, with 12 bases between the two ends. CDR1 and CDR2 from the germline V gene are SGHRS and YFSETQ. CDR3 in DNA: TGCGCCAGCAGCTTGGGGCAGGTGGTGGCAGATACGCAGTATTTT. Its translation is CASSLGQVVADTQYF. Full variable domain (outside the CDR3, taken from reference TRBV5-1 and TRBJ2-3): KAGVTQTPRYLIKTRGQQVTLSCSPISGHRSVSWYQQTPGQGLQFLFEYFSETQRNKGNFPGRFSGRQFSNSRSEMNVSTLELGDSALYLCASSLGQVVADTQYFGPGTRLTVL.

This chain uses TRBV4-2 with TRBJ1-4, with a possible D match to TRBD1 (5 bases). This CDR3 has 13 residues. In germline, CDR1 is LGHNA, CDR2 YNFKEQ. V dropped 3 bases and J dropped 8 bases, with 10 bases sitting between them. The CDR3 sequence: CASSQLDTEKLFF. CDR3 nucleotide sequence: TGTGCCAGCAGCCAGCTGGACACCGAAAAACTGTTTTTT.

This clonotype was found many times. The CDR3 spells CSMGAGEYNEQFF. As DNA, the CDR3 is TGCAGCATGGGGGCGGGGGAGTACAATGAGCAGTTCTTC. V is TRBV29-1 and J is TRBJ2-1; the D gene is possibly TRBD2 (7 bases). CDR3 length equals 13 residues. In germline, CDR1 is SQVTM, CDR2 ANQGSEA. V lost 8 bases and J lost 4, with 15 bases in between.

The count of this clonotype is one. The CDR3 sequence is CASSTGLAGDPLKETQYF. As DNA, the CDR3 is TGTGCCAGCAGCACCGGACTAGCGGGGGATCCACTAAAAGAGACCCAGTACTTC. The V and J genes are TRBV7-9 and TRBJ2-5, with 13 positions matching TRBD2. The ends lost 5 bases at V and 3 bases at J; junction bases unmatched: 12. CDR1 is SEHNR and CDR2 is FQNEAQ in the germline V gene (reference sequence). The CDR3 spans 18 residues.

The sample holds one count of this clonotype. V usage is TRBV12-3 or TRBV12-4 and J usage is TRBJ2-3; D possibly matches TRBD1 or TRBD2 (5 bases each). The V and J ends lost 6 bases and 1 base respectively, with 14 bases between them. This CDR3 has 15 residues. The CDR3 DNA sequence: TGTGCCAGCAGCCTGACAGAGGGTGGCACAGATACGCAGTATTTT. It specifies CASSLTEGGTDTQYF.

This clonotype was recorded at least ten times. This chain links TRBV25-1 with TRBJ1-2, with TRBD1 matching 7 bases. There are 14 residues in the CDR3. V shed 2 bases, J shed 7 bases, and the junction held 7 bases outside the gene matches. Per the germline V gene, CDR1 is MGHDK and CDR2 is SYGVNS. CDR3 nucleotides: TGTGCCAGCAGTGAAAGAGACAGGGCTGGTGGCTACACCTTC. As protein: CASSERDRAGGYTF.

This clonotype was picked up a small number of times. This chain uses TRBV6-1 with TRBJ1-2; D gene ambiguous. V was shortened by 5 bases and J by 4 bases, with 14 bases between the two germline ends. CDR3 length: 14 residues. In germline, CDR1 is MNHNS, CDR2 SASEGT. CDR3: CASSSTNVPYGYTF. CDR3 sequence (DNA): TGTGCCAGCAGTTCGACTAATGTGCCCTATGGCTACACCTTC.

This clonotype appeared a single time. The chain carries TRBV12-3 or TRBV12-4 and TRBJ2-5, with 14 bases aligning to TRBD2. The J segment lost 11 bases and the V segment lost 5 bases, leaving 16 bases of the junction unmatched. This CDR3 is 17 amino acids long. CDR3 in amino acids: CASSLGTSGGARIEQYF. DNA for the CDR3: TGTGCCAGCAGTCTCGGGACTAGCGGGGGAGCCCGGATTGAGCAGTACTTC.

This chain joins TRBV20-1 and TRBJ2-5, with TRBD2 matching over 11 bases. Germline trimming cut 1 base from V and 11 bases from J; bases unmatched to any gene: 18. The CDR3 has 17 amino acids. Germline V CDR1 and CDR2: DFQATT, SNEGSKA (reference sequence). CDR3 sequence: CSARVPGLAVVIGEQYF. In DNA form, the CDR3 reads TGCAGTGCTAGAGTCCCGGGACTAGCGGTTGTTATAGGTGAGCAGTACTTC.

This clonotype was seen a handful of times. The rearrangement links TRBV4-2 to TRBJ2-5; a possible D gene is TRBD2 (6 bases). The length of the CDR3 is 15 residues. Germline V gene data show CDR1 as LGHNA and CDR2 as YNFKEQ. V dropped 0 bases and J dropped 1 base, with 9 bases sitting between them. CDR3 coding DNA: TGTGCCAGCAGCCAAGAACGGGGGTTCCAAGAGACCCAGTACTTC. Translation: CASSQERGFQETQYF.

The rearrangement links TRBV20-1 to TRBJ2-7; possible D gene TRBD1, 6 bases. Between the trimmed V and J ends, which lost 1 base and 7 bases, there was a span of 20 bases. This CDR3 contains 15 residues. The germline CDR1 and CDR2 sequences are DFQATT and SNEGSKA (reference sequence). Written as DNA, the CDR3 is TGCAGTGCTAGAGCTCTGAGGGGGAAGGGGAATGAGCAGTACTTC. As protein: CSARALRGKGNEQYF.

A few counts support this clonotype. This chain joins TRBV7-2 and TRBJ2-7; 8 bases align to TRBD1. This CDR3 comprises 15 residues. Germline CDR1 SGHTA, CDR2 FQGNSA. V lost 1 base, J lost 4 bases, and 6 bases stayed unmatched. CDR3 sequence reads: CASSLVSGQAYEQYF. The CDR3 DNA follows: TGTGCCAGCAGCTTAGTATCGGGACAGGCTTACGAGCAGTACTTC.

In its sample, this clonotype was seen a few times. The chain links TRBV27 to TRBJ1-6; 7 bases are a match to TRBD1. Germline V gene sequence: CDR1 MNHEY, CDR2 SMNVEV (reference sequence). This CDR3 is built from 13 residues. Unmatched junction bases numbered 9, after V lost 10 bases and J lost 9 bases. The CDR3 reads CATSTGTGSPLHF. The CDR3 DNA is TGTGCCACCTCGACAGGGACGGGTTCACCCCTCCACTTT.

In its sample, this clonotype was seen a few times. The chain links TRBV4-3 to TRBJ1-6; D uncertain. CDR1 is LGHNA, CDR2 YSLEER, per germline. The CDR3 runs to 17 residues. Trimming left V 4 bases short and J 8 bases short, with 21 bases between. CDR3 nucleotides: TGCGCCAGCAGCCGAGTCAGAGCCGGCCGGGGTGATTCACCCCTCCACTTT. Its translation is CASSRVRAGRGDSPLHF.

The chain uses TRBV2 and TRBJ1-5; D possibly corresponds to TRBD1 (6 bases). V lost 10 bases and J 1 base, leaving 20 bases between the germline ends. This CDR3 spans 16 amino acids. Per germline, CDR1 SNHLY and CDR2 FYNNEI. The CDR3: CATRLGGGWSNQPQHF. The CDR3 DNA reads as TGTGCCACCAGACTGGGGGGGGGCTGGAGCAATCAGCCCCAGCATTTT.